The present TCR beta chain was sequenced within a study of T cell responses to AZD1222 COVID-19 vaccine. The wider study: Pooling was applied to second doses at about 4 or about 12 weeks.

Produced via immunoSEQ multiplex PCR; TCRdb's table is partial and in-frame only. The sample consists of roughly 97,000 clones, over 90% of them appearing once. This sequence originates from an adult in good health. Sequencing used peripheral blood, obtained on day 0 of AZD1222 vaccination.

The CDR3 sequence is CASSLRLNTEAFF. DNA of the CDR3: TGTGCCAGCAGCTTGAGGCTGAACACTGAAGCTTTCTTT. This chain connects TRBV5-4 to TRBJ1-1; D unresolved. CDR3 length: 13 amino acids. The germline V gene encodes CDR1 SGHNT and CDR2 YYREEE (reference sequence). V was trimmed by 1 base and J by 0 bases, leaving 4 bases between them.